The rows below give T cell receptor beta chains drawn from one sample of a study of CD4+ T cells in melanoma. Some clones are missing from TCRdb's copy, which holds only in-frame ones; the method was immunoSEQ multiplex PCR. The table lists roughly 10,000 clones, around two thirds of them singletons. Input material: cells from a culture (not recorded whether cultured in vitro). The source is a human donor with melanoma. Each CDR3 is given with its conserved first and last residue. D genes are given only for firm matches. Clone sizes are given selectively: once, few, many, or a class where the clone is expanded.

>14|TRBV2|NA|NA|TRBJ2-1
CASSLRVGRAEQFF
TGTGCCAGCAGTCTACGCGTGGGAAGAGCTGAGCAGTTCTTC
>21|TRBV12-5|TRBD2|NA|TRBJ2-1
CASGLVRMGLPDPDSYNEQFF
TGTGCTAGTGGTTTGGTACGAATGGGACTACCAGACCCCGACTCCTACAATGAGCAGTTCTTC
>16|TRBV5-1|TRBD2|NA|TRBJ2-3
CASSPSLAGSTDTQYF
TGCGCCAGCAGCCCGAGTTTAGCGGGGAGCACAGATACGCAGTATTTT
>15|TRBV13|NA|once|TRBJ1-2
CASSKRTDLNYGYTF
TGTGCCAGCAGCAAAAGGACAGATTTAAACTATGGCTACACCTTC
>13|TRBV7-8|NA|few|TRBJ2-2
CASSFEWTGELFF
TGTGCCAGCAGCTTTGAGTGGACCGGGGAGCTGTTTTTT
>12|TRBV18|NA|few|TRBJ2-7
CASSLDSYEQYF
TGTGCCAGCTCCCTAGATAGCTACGAGCAGTACTTC
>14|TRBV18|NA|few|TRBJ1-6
CASSQGDYNSPLHF
TGTGCCAGCTCACAGGGAGATTATAATTCACCCCTCCACTTT
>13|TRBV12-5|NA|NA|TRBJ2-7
CASGQGRGYEQYF
TGTGCTAGTGGTCAGGGACGGGGCTACGAGCAGTACTTC
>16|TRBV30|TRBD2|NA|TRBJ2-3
CAWSFGLAGVPDTQYF
TGTGCCTGGAGTTTTGGGCTAGCGGGGGTCCCAGATACGCAGTATTTT
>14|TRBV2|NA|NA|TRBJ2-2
CASSTGPHTGELFF
TGTGCCAGCAGTACAGGGCCCCACACCGGGGAGCTGTTTTTT
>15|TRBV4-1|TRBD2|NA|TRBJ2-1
CASSQDSGGAREQFF
TGCGCCAGCAGCCAAGACAGCGGGGGGGCGCGTGAGCAGTTCTTC
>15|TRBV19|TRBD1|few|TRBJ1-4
CASSDRDATNEKLFF
TGTGCCAGTAGCGACAGGGATGCAACTAATGAAAAACTGTTTTTT
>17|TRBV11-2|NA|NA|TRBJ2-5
CASSLGRVGALQETQYF
TGTGCCAGCAGCTTAGGCAGGGTGGGAGCCCTCCAAGAGACCCAGTACTTC
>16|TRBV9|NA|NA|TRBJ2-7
CATQTDGPLASYEQYF
TGTGCCACGCAAACCGACGGCCCTCTGGCCTCCTACGAGCAGTACTTC
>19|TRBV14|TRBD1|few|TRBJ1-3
CASSRAGTGSSYSGNTIYF
TGTGCCAGCAGCCGAGCCGGGACAGGGTCCAGCTACTCTGGAAACACCATATATTTT
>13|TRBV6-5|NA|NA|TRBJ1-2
CASSYGQRDGYTF
TGTGCCAGCAGTTATGGCCAGAGAGATGGCTACACCTTC
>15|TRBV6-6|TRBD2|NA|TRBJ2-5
CASSELGRAGETQYF
TGTGCCAGCAGCGAACTTGGGAGGGCAGGGGAGACCCAGTACTTC
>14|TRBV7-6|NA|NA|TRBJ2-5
CASSFIEGQETQYF
TGTGCCAGCAGCTTCATAGAGGGGCAAGAGACCCAGTACTTC
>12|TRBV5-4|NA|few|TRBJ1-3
CASSFSGNTIYF
TGTGCCAGCAGCTTCTCTGGAAACACCATATATTTT
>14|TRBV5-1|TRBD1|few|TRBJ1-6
CASSLNRGSSPLHF
TGCGCCAGCAGCTTGAACAGGGGGTCCTCACCCCTCCACTTT
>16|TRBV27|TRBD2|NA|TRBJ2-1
CASSSSLAGGPNEQFF
TGTGCCAGCAGTTCCTCGCTAGCGGGGGGCCCAAATGAGCAGTTCTTC
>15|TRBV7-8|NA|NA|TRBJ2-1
CASSRRDARWDEQFF
TGTGCCAGCAGCCGCCGGGACGCCCGGTGGGATGAGCAGTTCTTC
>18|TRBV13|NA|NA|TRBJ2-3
CASSTRSGASKGTDTQYF
TGTGCCAGCAGCACCCGATCCGGGGCTTCAAAGGGCACAGATACGCAGTATTTT
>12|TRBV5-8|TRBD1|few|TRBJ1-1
CASRYGQGEAFF
TGTGCCAGCAGATACGGACAGGGGGAAGCTTTCTTT
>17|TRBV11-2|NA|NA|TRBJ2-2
CASSLAEGVVDTGELFF
TGTGCCAGCAGCTTGGCCGAGGGAGTCGTCGACACCGGGGAGCTGTTTTTT
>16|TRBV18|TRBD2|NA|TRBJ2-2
CASSPGTSGNTGELFF
TGTGCCAGCTCACCAGGGACTAGCGGAAACACCGGGGAGCTGTTTTTT
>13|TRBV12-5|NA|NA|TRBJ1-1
CASASVGNTEAFF
TGTGCTAGTGCCTCGGTGGGCAACACTGAAGCTTTCTTT
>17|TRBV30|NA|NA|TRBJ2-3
CAWSLLSGYLSTDTQYF
TGTGCCTGGAGTTTACTCTCAGGGTATCTTAGCACAGATACGCAGTATTTT
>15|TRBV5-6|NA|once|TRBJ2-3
CASSLSQESTDTQYF
TGTGCCAGCAGCTTGAGCCAGGAGAGCACAGATACGCAGTATTTT
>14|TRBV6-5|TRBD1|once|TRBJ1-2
CASSEGQRFYGYTF
TGTGCCAGCAGCGAGGGACAGCGCTTCTATGGCTACACCTTC
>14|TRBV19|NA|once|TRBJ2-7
CASRQGRAVGEQYF
TGTGCCAGTAGACAGGGCCGGGCAGTCGGCGAGCAGTACTTC
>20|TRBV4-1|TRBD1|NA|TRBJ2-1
CASSFYNRDRAFREYNEQFF
TGCGCCAGCAGCTTTTACAACCGGGACAGGGCGTTCCGGGAGTACAATGAGCAGTTCTTC
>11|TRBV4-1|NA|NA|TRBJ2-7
CASSQGDEQYF
TGCGCCAGCAGCCAAGGTGACGAGCAGTACTTC
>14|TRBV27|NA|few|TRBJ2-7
CASSLTGSSYEQYF
TGTGCCAGCAGTTTAACAGGGAGCTCCTACGAGCAGTACTTC
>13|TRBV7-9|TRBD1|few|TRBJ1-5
CASSRDSHQPQHF
TGTGCCAGCAGTCGGGACAGCCATCAGCCCCAGCATTTT
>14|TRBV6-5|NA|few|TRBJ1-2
CASSYSPNNYGYTF
TGTGCCAGCAGTTACTCACCGAATAACTATGGCTACACCTTC
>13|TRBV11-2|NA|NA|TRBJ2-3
CASSFATADTQYF
TGTGCCAGCAGCTTTGCCACGGCAGATACGCAGTATTTT
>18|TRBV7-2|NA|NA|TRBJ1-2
CASSLLAHALPSNYGYTF
TGTGCCAGCAGCCTCTTGGCACACGCGTTACCGTCAAACTATGGCTACACCTTC
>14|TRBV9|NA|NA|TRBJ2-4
CASSLEVRGDIQYF
TGTGCCAGCAGCCTAGAGGTTAGGGGGGACATTCAGTACTTC
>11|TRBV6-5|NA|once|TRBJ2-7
CASSEGYEQYF
TGTGCCAGCAGTGAAGGGTACGAGCAGTACTTC
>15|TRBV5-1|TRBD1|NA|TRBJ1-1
CASKGTGVWYTEAFF
TGCGCCAGCAAAGGGACAGGGGTTTGGTACACTGAAGCTTTCTTT
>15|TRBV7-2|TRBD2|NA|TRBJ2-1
CASSTSGGAGNEQFF
TGTGCCAGCAGCACTAGCGGGGGGGCAGGTAATGAGCAGTTCTTC
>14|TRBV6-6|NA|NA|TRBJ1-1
CASRRGTKNTEAFF
TGTGCCAGCAGGAGAGGGACAAAGAACACTGAAGCTTTCTTT
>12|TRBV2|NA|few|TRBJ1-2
CASSDLGDGYTF
TGTGCCAGCAGTGACCTGGGGGATGGCTACACCTTC
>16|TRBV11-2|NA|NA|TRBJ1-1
CASSLVMGQPNTEAFF
TGTGCCAGCAGCTTAGTTATGGGGCAGCCGAACACTGAAGCTTTCTTT
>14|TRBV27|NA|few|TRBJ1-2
CASSSQGGNYGYTF
TGTGCCAGCAGTTCCCAGGGAGGTAACTATGGCTACACCTTC
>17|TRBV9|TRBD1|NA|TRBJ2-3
CASSLYQGTAYTDTQYF
TGTGCCAGCAGCCTCTATCAGGGGACAGCGTACACAGATACGCAGTATTTT
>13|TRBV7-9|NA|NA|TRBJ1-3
CASSLNRGNTIYF
TGTGCCAGCAGCTTAAACCGGGGGAACACCATATATTTT
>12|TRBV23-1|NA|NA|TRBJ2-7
CASSPRRGEQYF
TGCGCCAGCAGCCCTCGGCGTGGCGAGCAGTACTTC
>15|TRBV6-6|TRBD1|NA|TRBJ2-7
CASSYNRGTQHEQYF
TGTGCCAGCAGTTATAACAGGGGGACTCAGCACGAGCAGTACTTC
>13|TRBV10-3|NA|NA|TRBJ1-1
CAISVGMNTEAFF
TGTGCAATCAGTGTAGGGATGAACACTGAAGCTTTCTTT
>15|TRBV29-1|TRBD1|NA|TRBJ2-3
CSVPARQGATDTQYF
TGCAGCGTTCCGGCGAGACAGGGGGCCACAGATACGCAGTATTTT
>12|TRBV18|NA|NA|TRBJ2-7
CASSPSVREQYF
TGTGCCAGCTCACCGTCAGTACGTGAGCAGTACTTC
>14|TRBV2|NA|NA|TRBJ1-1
CAIVAEQGDTEAFF
TGTGCCATTGTCGCGGAACAGGGTGATACTGAAGCTTTCTTT
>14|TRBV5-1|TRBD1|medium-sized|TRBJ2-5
CASRQGGPRETQYF
TGCGCCAGCAGGCAAGGGGGCCCCAGGGAGACCCAGTACTTC
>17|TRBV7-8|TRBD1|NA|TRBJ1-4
CASSSPATGGANEKLFF
TGTGCCAGCAGCTCACCAGCGACAGGGGGCGCGAATGAAAAACTGTTTTTT
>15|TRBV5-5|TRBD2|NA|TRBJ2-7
CASSPIGGGSYEQYF
TGTGCCAGCAGCCCTATCGGGGGGGGATCCTACGAGCAGTACTTC